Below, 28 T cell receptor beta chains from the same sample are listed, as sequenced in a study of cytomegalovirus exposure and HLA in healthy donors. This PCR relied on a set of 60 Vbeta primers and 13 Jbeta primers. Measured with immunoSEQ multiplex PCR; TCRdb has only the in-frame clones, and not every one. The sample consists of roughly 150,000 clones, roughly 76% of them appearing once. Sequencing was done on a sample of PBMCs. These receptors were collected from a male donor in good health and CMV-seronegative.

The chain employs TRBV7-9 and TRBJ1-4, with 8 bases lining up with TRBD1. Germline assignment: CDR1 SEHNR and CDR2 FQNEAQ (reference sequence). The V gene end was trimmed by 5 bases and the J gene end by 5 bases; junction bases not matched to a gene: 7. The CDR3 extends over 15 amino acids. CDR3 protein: CASSPTGQANEKLFF. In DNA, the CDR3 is TGTGCCAGCAGCCCTACGGGACAGGCGAATGAAAAACTGTTTTTT.

The CDR3 reads CASTSDGSSGNTIYF. CDR3 sequence (DNA): TGCGCCAGCACTTCCGACGGGAGCTCTGGAAACACCATATATTTT. The chain is built from TRBV10-2 and TRBJ1-3, with D unresolved. Trimming took 7 bases from V and 0 from J, leaving 13 bases between them. Germline values: CDR1 WSHSY, CDR2 SAAADI. The CDR3 spans 15 residues.

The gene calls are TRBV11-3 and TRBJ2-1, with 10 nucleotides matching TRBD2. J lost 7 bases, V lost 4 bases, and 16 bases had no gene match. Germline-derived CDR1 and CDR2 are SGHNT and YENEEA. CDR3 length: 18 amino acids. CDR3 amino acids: CASSSDPSGTSESNEQFF. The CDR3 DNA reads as TGTGCCAGCAGCTCAGACCCCTCCGGGACTAGCGAAAGTAATGAGCAGTTCTTC.

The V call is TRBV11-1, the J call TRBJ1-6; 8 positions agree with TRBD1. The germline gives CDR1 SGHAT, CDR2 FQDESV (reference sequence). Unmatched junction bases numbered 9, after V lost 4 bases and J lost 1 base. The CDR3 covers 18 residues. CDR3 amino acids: CASSSRGRGRSYNSPLHF. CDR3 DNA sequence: TGTGCCAGCAGCTCCAGGGGGCGCGGTCGGTCCTATAATTCACCCCTCCACTTT.

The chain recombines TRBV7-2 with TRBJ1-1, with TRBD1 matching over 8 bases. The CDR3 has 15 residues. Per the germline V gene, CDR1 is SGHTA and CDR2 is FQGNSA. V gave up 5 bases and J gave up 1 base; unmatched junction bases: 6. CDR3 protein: CASSPLGQGNTEAFF. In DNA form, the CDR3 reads TGTGCCAGCAGCCCACTTGGACAGGGGAACACTGAAGCTTTCTTT.

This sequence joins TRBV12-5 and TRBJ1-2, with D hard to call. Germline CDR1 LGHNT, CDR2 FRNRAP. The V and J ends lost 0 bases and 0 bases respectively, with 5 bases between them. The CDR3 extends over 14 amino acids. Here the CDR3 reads CASGLVPANYGYTF. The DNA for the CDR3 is TGTGCTAGTGGTTTGGTCCCAGCTAACTATGGCTACACCTTC. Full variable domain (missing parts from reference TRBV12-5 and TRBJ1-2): DARVTQTPRHKVTEMGQEVTMRCQPILGHNTVFWYRQTMMQGLELLAYFRNRAPLDDSGMPKDRFSAEMPDATLATLKIQPSEPRDSAVYFCASGLVPANYGYTFGSGTRLTVV.

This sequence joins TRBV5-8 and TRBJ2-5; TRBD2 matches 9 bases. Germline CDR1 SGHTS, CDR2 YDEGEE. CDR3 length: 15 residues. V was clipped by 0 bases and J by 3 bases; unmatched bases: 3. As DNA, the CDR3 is TGTGCCAGCAGCTTGGGACAGCGGGGGGAAGAGACCCAGTACTTC. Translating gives CASSLGQRGEETQYF.

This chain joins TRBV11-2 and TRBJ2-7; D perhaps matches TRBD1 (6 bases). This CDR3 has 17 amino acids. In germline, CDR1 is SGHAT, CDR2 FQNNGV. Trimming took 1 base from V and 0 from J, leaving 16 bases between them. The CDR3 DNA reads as TGTGCCAGCAGCTTAGGTCGGACAGCCTCCAGCTCCTACGAGCAGTACTTC. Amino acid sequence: CASSLGRTASSSYEQYF.

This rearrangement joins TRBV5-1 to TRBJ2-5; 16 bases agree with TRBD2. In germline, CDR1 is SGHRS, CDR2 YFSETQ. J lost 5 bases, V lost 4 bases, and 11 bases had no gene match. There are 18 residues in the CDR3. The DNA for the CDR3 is TGCGCCAGCAGCAACCCAGGGACTAGCGGGGGGGCTAAGGAGACCCAGTACTTC. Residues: CASSNPGTSGGAKETQYF.

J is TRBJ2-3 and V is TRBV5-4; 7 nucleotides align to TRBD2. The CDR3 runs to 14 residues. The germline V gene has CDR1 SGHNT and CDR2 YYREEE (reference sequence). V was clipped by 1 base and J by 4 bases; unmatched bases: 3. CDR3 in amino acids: CASSLPGRADTQYF. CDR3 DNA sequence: TGTGCCAGCAGCTTGCCGGGGAGGGCAGATACGCAGTATTTT.

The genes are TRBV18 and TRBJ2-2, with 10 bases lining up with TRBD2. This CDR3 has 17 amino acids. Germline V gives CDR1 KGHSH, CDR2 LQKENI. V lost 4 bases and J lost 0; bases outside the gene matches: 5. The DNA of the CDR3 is TGTGCCAGCTCACGACCGGGACTAGCGACGAACACCGGGGAGCTGTTTTTT. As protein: CASSRPGLATNTGELFF.

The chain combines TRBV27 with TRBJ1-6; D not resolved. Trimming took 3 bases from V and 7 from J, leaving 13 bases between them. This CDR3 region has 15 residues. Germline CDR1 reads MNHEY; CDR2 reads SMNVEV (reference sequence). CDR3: CASSFAREANSPLHF. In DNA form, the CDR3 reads TGTGCCAGCAGTTTCGCCCGGGAGGCGAATTCACCCCTCCACTTT.

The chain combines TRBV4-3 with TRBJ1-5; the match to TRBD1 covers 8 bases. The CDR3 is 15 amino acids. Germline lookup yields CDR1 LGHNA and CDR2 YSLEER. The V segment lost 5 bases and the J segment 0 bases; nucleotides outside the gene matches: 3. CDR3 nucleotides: TGCGCCAGCAGCAAGGACAGGGCTAGCAATCAGCCCCAGCATTTT. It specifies CASSKDRASNQPQHF.

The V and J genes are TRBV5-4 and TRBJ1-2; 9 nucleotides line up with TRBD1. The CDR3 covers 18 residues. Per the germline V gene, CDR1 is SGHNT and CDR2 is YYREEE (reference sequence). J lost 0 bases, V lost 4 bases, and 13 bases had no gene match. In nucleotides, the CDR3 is TGTGCCAGCAGCCCCCCTCCGGGACAGGGTATGGCTAACTATGGCTACACCTTC. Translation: CASSPPPGQGMANYGYTF.

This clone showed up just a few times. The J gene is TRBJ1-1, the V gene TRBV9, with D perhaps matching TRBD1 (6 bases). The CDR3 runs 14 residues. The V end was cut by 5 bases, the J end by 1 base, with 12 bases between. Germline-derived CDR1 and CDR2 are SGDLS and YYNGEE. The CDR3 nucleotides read TGTGCCAGCAGGGTGGTAGGGGGGAACACTGAAGCTTTCTTT. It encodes CASRVVGGNTEAFF.

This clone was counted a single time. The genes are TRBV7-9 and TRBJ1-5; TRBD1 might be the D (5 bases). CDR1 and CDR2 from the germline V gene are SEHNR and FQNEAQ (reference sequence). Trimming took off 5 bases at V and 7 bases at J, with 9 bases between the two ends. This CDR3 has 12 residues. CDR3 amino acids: CASSRGDQPQHF. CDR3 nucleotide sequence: TGTGCCAGCAGCAGGGGCGACCAGCCCCAGCATTTT.

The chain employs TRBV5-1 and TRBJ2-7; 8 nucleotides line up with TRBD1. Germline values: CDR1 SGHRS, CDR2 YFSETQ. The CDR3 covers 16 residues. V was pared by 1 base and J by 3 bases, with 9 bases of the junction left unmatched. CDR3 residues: CASSLRPGQVDYEQYF. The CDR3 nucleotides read TGCGCCAGCAGCTTGCGTCCGGGACAGGTGGACTACGAGCAGTACTTC.

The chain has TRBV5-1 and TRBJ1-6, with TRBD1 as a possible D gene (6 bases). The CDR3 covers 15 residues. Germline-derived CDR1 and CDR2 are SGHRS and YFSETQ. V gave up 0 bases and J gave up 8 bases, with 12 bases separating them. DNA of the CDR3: TGCGCCAGCAGCTTGGACGGGGGGGCGGATTCACCCCTCCACTTT. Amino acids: CASSLDGGADSPLHF.

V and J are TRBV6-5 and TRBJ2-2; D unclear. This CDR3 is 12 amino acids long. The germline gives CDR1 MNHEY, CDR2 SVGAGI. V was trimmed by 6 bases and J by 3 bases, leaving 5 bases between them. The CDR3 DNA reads TGTGCCAGCAGGAGATACACCGGGGAGCTGTTTTTT. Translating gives CASRRYTGELFF.

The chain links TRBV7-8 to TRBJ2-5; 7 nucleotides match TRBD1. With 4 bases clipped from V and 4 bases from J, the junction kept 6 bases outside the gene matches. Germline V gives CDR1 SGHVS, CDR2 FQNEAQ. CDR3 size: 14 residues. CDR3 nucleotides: TGTGCCAGCAGCTCCGGTGACAGGGTAGAGACCCAGTACTTC. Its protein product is CASSSGDRVETQYF. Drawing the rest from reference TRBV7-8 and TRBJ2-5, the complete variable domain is GAGVSQSPRYKVAKRGQDVALRCDPISGHVSLFWYQQALGQGPEFLTYFQNEAQLDKSGLPSDRFFAERPEGSVSTLKIQRTQQEDSAVYLCASSSGDRVETQYFGPGTRLLVL.

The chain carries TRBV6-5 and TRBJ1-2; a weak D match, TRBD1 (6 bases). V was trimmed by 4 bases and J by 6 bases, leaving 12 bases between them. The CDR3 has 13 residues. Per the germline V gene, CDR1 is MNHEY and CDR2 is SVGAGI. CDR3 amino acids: CASSFRGNDGYTF. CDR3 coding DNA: TGTGCCAGCAGTTTCAGGGGAAATGATGGCTACACCTTC.

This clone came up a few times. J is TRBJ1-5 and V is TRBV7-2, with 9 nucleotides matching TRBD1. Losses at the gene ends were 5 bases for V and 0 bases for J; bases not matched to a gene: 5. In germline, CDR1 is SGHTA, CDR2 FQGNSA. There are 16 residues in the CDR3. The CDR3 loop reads CASSTRTGDSNQPQHF. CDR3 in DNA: TGTGCCAGCAGCACTCGGACAGGGGATAGCAATCAGCCCCAGCATTTT.

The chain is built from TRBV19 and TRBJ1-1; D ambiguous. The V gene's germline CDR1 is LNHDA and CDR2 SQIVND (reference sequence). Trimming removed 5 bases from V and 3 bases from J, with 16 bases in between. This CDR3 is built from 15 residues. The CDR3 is CASSVFKREYTEAFF. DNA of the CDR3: TGTGCCAGTAGTGTCTTTAAACGGGAGTACACTGAAGCTTTCTTT. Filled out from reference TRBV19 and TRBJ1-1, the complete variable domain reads DGGITQSPKYLFRKEGQNVTLSCEQNLNHDAMYWYRQDPGQGLRLIYYSQIVNDFQKGDIAEGYSVSREKKESFPLTVTSAQKNPTAFYLCASSVFKREYTEAFFGQGTRLTVV.

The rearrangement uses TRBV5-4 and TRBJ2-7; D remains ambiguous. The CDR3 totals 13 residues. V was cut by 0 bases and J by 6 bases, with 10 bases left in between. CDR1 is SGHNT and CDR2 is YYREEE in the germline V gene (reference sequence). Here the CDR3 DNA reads TGTGCCAGCAGCTTGGGCCAGTTTACCGAGCAGTACTTC. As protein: CASSLGQFTEQYF.

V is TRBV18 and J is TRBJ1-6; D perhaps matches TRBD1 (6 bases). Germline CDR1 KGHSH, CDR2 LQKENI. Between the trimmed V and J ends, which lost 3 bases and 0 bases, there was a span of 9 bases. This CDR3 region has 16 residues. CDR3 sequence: CASSPGRGSYNSPLHF. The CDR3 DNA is TGTGCCAGCTCACCGGGCAGGGGCTCCTATAATTCACCCCTCCACTTT.

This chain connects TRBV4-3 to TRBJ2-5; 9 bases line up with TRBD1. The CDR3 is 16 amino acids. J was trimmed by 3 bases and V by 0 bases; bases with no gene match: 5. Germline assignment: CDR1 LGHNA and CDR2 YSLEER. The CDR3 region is CASSQEYRDREETQYF. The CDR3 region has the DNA TGCGCCAGCAGCCAAGAATACCGGGACAGGGAAGAGACCCAGTACTTC.

Here the CDR3 DNA reads TGTGCCAGCACCGGGGGGGGGCGAAACACCGGGGAGCTGTTTTTT. This encodes CASTGGGRNTGELFF. The chain couples TRBV2 to TRBJ2-2; 8 bases are a match to TRBD2. The CDR3 spans 15 residues. Per the germline V gene, CDR1 is SNHLY and CDR2 is FYNNEI. The V gene end was trimmed by 7 bases and the J gene end by 2 bases; junction bases not matched to a gene: 6. The full variable domain, completed using reference TRBV2 and TRBJ2-2, is EPEVTQTPSHQVTQMGQEVILRCVPISNHLYFYWYRQILGQKVEFLVSFYNNEISEKSEIFDDQFSVERPDGSNFTLKIRSTKLEDSAMYFCASTGGGRNTGELFFGEGSRLTVL.

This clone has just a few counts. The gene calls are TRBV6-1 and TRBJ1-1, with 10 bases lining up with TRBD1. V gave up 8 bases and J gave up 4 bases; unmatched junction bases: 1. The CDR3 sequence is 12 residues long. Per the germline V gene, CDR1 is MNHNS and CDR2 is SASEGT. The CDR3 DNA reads TGTGCCAGCGGGACAGGGGCCACTGAAGCTTTCTTT. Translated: CASGTGATEAFF.